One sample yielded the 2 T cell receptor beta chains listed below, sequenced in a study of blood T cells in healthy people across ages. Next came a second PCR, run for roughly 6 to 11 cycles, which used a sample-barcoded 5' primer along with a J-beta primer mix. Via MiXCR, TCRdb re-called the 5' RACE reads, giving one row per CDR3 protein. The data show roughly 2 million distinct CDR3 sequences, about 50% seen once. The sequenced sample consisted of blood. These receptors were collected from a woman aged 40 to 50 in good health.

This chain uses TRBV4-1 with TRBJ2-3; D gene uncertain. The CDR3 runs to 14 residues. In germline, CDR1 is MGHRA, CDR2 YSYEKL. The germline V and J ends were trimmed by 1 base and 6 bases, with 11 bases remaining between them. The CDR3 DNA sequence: TGCGCCAGCAGCCAAGCTTGGGTTAGCGATACGCAGTATTTT. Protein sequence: CASSQAWVSDTQYF.

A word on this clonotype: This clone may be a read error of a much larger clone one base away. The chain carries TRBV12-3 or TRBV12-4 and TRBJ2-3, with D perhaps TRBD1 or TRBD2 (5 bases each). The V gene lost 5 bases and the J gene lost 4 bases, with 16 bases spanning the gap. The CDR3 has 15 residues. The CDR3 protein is CASSPRQHSADTQYF. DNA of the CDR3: TGTGCCAGCAGTCCCAGACAGCATAGCGCAGATACGCAGTATTTT.